This T cell receptor (beta chain) was identified during a study of blood T cell repertoires in COVID-19. Whole-study context: Italy, Spain and the United States were the sources of the convalescent and acute COVID-19 samples. Sources were T cells, B-cell-depleted T cells, or PBMCs; the material itself was cDNA or gDNA.

The repertoire was sequenced with immunoSEQ multiplex PCR; TCRdb's copy has only in-frame clones and lacks some. Here the sample spans approximately 50,000 clones, roughly 91% being singletons. This clone was counted once. Looked up from germline, CDR1 is SGHRS and CDR2 is YFSETQ. The CDR3 runs to 14 residues. The trim removed 4 bases at V and 6 bases at J, leaving 3 bases unmatched. The specimen was peripheral blood. The source of this sequence is a man between 45 and 60 years old with active COVID-19. V and J are TRBV5-1 and TRBJ2-7; 14 bases match TRBD2. The CDR3 reads CASSGGLAGAEQYF. CDR3 DNA sequence: TGCGCCAGCAGCGGGGGACTAGCGGGAGCCGAGCAGTACTTC.